The source of this T cell receptor (beta chain) is a study of cytomegalovirus exposure and HLA in healthy donors. Study-wide background: According to later analysis, the same platform produced the roughly 120 validation and about 630 first-cohort repertoires.

Concerning this clone: Its antigen remains unknown.

J gave up 4 bases and V 5 bases, and 4 bases lay outside the gene matches. The germline gives CDR1 SGHTA, CDR2 FQGNSA. There are 15 residues in the CDR3. Study-wide findings and caveats: In the approximately 130 validation repertoires, more than 85% of cluster scores exceeded 0, per a later analysis. The CMV antigen specificity of a few CMV-associated chains was confirmed through in vitro analysis.

Assay: immunoSEQ multiplex PCR; the TCRdb copy retains only in-frame clones and omits some. The profile covers under 100,000 clones, with roughly 95% appearing a single time and 0.69% taken by the ten largest. Donors were drawn from the 120-subject validation cohort, separate from the approximately 700-subject first cohort. The receptor was isolated from a young woman in good health and CMV-seronegative. Sequencing was carried out using PBMCs. The chain uses TRBV7-2 and TRBJ2-3, with 12 bases lining up with TRBD2. CDR3 protein: CASSRTSGTADTQYF. The CDR3 DNA is TGTGCCAGCAGCCGGACTAGCGGGACGGCAGATACGCAGTATTTT.